A selection of T cell receptor beta chains follows, all from one sample in a study of shared clonotypes between healthy human individuals. Repertoires were generated with immunoSEQ multiplex PCR, while TCRdb's copy carries only in-frame clones and drops some. The sample carries 2 million to 3 million clones, 85% to 95% recorded once. The sequenced sample was naive CD4+ T cells sorted from blood. The receptors originated from a young man in good health. Both conserved end residues are part of each CDR3. D genes are given only for firm matches. Where a row states a size, it is once, few, many or the class of an expanded clone; other rows omit it.

d_call j_call clone_size v_call cdr3_nt cdr3_aa
- TRBJ1-4 - TRBV14 TGTGCCAGCAGCCAAGTCGGAGAAAAACTGTTTTTT CASSQVGEKLFF
- TRBJ2-2 - TRBV10-1 TGCGCCAGCAACACGACGGCTTTCCGGGACACCGGGGAGCTGTTTTTT CASNTTAFRDTGELFF
TRBD2 TRBJ2-7 once TRBV28 TGTGCCAGCAGATCCCCGGGACTAGCGGGTGCCTACGAGCAGTACTTC CASRSPGLAGAYEQYF
- TRBJ1-1 few TRBV19 TGTGCCAGTAGTCCAGGGACTGAAGCTTTCTTT CASSPGTEAFF
- TRBJ2-7 few TRBV1 TGCACCAGCAGCCAAGATATCGAGAGATCAGATTCATACGAGCAGTACTTC CTSSQDIERSDSYEQYF
TRBD1 TRBJ1-4 - TRBV9 TGTGCCAGCAGCCCAGGACAGGGATGGTTCGGGGAAAAACTGTTTTTT CASSPGQGWFGEKLFF
TRBD2 TRBJ2-2 - TRBV4-1 TGCGCCAGCAGCCAGTTACTAGCGGGGGTAAACACCGGGGAGCTGTTTTTT CASSQLLAGVNTGELFF
- TRBJ1-1 - TRBV28 TGTGCCAGCAGTTTACCGGTTCGAACCACTGAAGCTTTCTTT CASSLPVRTTEAFF
TRBD1 TRBJ2-5 - TRBV5-1 TGCGCCAGCAGCTGGGACAGGGACCAAGAGACCCAGTACTTC CASSWDRDQETQYF
- TRBJ2-7 - TRBV6-5 TGTGCCAGCAAAGAAGGGGAGTACGAGCAGTACTTC CASKEGEYEQYF
- TRBJ2-6 - TRBV27 TGTGCCAGCAGTTCGCTGGGCGGGGGCCTCTCTGGGGCCAACGTCCTGACTTTC CASSSLGGGLSGANVLTF
TRBD2 TRBJ2-7 - TRBV5-4 TGTGCCAGCAGCTCGGGGCTAGCGGGGGAATACGAGCAGTACTTC CASSSGLAGEYEQYF
- TRBJ1-1 - TRBV5-1 TGCGCCAGCAGCTTGGCGGTGGGGGCGGCCACTGAAGCTTTCTTT CASSLAVGAATEAFF
- TRBJ2-7 - TRBV9 TGTGCCAGCAGCCCAGGCGGAGGACCCTACGAGCAGTACTTC CASSPGGGPYEQYF
TRBD1 TRBJ1-2 - TRBV9 TGTGCCAGCAGCGTAGCGGCAGGGGGCGCCGGTGGCTACACCTTC CASSVAAGGAGGYTF
TRBD2 TRBJ2-3 - TRBV5-1 TGCGCCAGCAGCCTCCTAGCGGGAGTCGGCACAGATACGCAGTATTTT CASSLLAGVGTDTQYF
TRBD1 TRBJ1-1 few TRBV25-1 TGTGCCAGCAGTGGACAGGGGAGCACTGAAGCTTTCTTT CASSGQGSTEAFF
TRBD1 TRBJ2-5 - TRBV7-9 TGTGCCAGCAGCTTATCGCCCGGACAGGGCTCCCAAGAGACCCAGTACTTC CASSLSPGQGSQETQYF
TRBD1 TRBJ1-4 - TRBV5-6 TGTGCCAGCAGCTCCGGGACAGGGGGTAATTGGGGTAATGAAAAACTGTTTTTT CASSSGTGGNWGNEKLFF
- TRBJ2-3 - TRBV5-1 TGCGCCAGCAGCTTGCGGCCGCGTTCTAGCACAGATACGCAGTATTTT CASSLRPRSSTDTQYF
TRBD2 TRBJ2-1 - TRBV4-3 TGCGCCAGCAGCCAATTTGGGATAGCGGGACCCCATGAGCAGTTCTTC CASSQFGIAGPHEQFF
- TRBJ2-1 - TRBV19 TGTGCCAGTAGTATACGGGGGGCGAGTGAGCAGTTCTTC CASSIRGASEQFF
TRBD2 TRBJ2-5 - TRBV2 TGTGCCAGCAGTGGGGGGGGATCGGAGACCCAGTACTTC CASSGGGSETQYF
- TRBJ1-4 - TRBV5-1 TGCGCCAGCAGCTTGGCGGGAGCAACTAATGAAAAACTGTTTTTT CASSLAGATNEKLFF
- TRBJ2-3 - TRBV30 TGTGCCTGGAGTGCCCGGAGGCCGGGCACAGATACGCAGTATTTT CAWSARRPGTDTQYF
- TRBJ2-5 once TRBV2 TGTGCCAGCAGGGTTGCGGAGACCCAGTACTTC CASRVAETQYF
- TRBJ2-7 - TRBV9 TGTGCCAGCAGCGTCACTAGCTATAGCTCCTACGAGCAGTACTTC CASSVTSYSSYEQYF
TRBD2 TRBJ2-3 once TRBV5-4 TGTGCCAGCAGCCAAGGACTAGCGGGGCCCCGAGGCACAGATACGCAGTATTTT CASSQGLAGPRGTDTQYF
TRBD2 TRBJ2-1 - TRBV7-2 TGTGCCAGCAGCCGCAAAGGACTAGCGGAGCTCAATGAGCAGTTCTTC CASSRKGLAELNEQFF
- TRBJ1-2 - TRBV6-5 TGTGCCAGCGGGCGTTTAGGAGGCTACACCTTC CASGRLGGYTF
- TRBJ2-2 - TRBV7-9 TGTGCCAGCAGCTTAGCCCCGGACACCGGGGAGCTGTTTTTT CASSLAPDTGELFF
- TRBJ1-1 - TRBV28 TGTGCCAGCAGTCCCGGACCTCTTGCGACCGAAGCTTTCTTT CASSPGPLATEAFF
TRBD1 TRBJ2-3 - TRBV5-1 TGCGCCAGCCGAAAAAGAACAGGGGACAACACAGATACGCAGTATTTT CASRKRTGDNTDTQYF
TRBD2 TRBJ2-1 - TRBV27 TGTGCCAGCAGTTTACGGACTAGCGGTCACAATGAGCAGTTCTTC CASSLRTSGHNEQFF
TRBD1 TRBJ2-1 - TRBV5-4 TGTGCCAGCAGCCCGGGGACAGGAACCTACAATGAGCAGTTCTTC CASSPGTGTYNEQFF
TRBD2 TRBJ2-3 - TRBV6-5 TGTGCCAGCAGTTACTCTCGCGGGAGAGGTACAGATACGCAGTATTTT CASSYSRGRGTDTQYF
- TRBJ2-7 - TRBV5-4 TGTGCCAGCAGCTTCGGCCAGCCATCCTACGAGCAGTACTTC CASSFGQPSYEQYF
- TRBJ1-6 - TRBV10-3 TGTGCCATCAGTTCGACAAGGGGAGGTTCACCCCTCCACTTT CAISSTRGGSPLHF
- TRBJ1-1 - TRBV2 TGTGCCAGCAGTGGAGTTGTTGAAGCTTTCTTT CASSGVVEAFF
- TRBJ2-3 - TRBV7-2 TGTGCCAGCAGCTTGGGGGTTACTAGCACAGATACGCAGTATTTT CASSLGVTSTDTQYF
TRBD1 TRBJ1-2 - TRBV2 TGTGCCAGCAGTGCGGACAGGGGGGATTACTATGGCTACACCTTC CASSADRGDYYGYTF
- TRBJ2-3 - TRBV6-6 TGTGCCAGCAGTTACTCGAAGGGTGCAGATACGCAGTATTTT CASSYSKGADTQYF
TRBD1 TRBJ2-1 - TRBV7-3 TGTGCCAGCAGCCCATCCGGACAGGTCACCGGCAGTGAGCAGTTCTTC CASSPSGQVTGSEQFF
- TRBJ1-2 - TRBV28 TGTGCCAGCAGTATCACCATACCGTATGGGGGAGGGTATGGCTACACCTTC CASSITIPYGGGYGYTF
- TRBJ2-3 - TRBV19 TGTGCCAGTAGTATCGGGGTTCCCACAGATACGCAGTATTTT CASSIGVPTDTQYF
TRBD2 TRBJ2-2 - TRBV27 TGTGCCAGCAAACGGACGGGAGGGGTCGCCGGGGAGCTGTTTTTT CASKRTGGVAGELFF
TRBD1 TRBJ1-5 - TRBV10-3 TGTGCCATCAGTCCCGGGACAGGGTTCGATCAGCCCCAGCATTTT CAISPGTGFDQPQHF
TRBD2 TRBJ2-3 - TRBV11-2 TGTGCCAGCAGCCTCCGACTAGCGGGCTTCACAGATACGCAGTATTTT CASSLRLAGFTDTQYF
TRBD1 TRBJ1-6 - TRBV23-1 TGCGCCAGATCCCACGCTAGGGGGCTAGGTTCACCCCTCCACTTT CARSHARGLGSPLHF
TRBD2 TRBJ2-2 - TRBV19 TGTGCCAGTAGTCTTGGGACTAGCGTTACGAACACCGGGGAGCTGTTTTTT CASSLGTSVTNTGELFF
- TRBJ2-7 - TRBV7-2 TGTGCCAGCAGCTTAGGGGGGGACCCCAACGAGCAGTACTTC CASSLGGDPNEQYF
- TRBJ2-7 - TRBV7-9 TGTGCCAGCAGCTTAGTTAGGGGCCTTAGCTCCTACGAGCAGTACTTC CASSLVRGLSSYEQYF
- TRBJ1-6 - TRBV6-5 TGTGCCAGCACGAGCGCGGGTTGGGCACCCCTCCACTTT CASTSAGWAPLHF